This section outlines one T cell receptor (beta chain) sequence together with its context. What it binds is unknown. The read ends 3 residues early relative to the CDR3; the germline J gene fills the gap. The method was immunoSEQ multiplex PCR; TCRdb's version includes in-frame clones alone and lacks a portion of them. The sample table sets out 2,500 to 3,500 clones. The entry originates in a study of Tregs in tolerant kidney transplant recipients. Study details: Recipients received nonmyeloablative bone marrow transplants from related graft donors, with transient mixed chimerism. Study-wide points: This study did not directly address biological reproducibility. In tolerant patients, donor-specific Tregs outgrew total Tregs, suggesting antigen-driven expansion. Validation in larger populations is needed because few patients were studied.

The CDR3 is 15 amino acids. The J segment lost 2 bases and the V segment lost 3 bases, leaving 4 bases of the junction unmatched. Germline assignment: CDR1 ENHRY and CDR2 SYGVKD. FACS sorting followed an approximately 6-day coculture of CFSE-labeled recipient PBMCs with irradiated graft donor PBMCs. This sample comprised CD8+ T cells from blood cultured with allogeneic cells, obtained before the transplant. The gene calls are TRBV10-3 and TRBJ1-1, with 9 bases fitting TRBD1. The sequence derives from a human patient who received a combined kidney and bone marrow transplant. Incomplete CDR3 DNA: TGTGCCATCAGTGAAAGGGGACAGGGCAACACTGAA. Protein product: CAISERGQGNTE. The full CDR3 protein is CAISERGQGNTEAFF.